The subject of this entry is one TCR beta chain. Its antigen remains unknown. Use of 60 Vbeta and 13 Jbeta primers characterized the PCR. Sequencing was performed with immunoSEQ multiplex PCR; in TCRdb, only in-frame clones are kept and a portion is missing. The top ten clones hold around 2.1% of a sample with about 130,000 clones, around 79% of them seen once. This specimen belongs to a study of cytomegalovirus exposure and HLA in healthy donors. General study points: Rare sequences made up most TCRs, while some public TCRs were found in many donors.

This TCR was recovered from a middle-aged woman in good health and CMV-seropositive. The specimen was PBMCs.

This chain's CDR3 is CASRISSGSPGTQYF. For the CDR3, the DNA is TGTGCCAGCAGGATCAGTAGCGGGAGCCCGGGTACCCAGTACTTC. The chain has TRBV2 and TRBJ2-5; 9 bases match TRBD2. Germline V CDR1 and CDR2: SNHLY, FYNNEI. Trimming at V came to 6 bases and at J to 8 bases, leaving 13 bases not matched to a gene. The length of the CDR3 is 15 residues.